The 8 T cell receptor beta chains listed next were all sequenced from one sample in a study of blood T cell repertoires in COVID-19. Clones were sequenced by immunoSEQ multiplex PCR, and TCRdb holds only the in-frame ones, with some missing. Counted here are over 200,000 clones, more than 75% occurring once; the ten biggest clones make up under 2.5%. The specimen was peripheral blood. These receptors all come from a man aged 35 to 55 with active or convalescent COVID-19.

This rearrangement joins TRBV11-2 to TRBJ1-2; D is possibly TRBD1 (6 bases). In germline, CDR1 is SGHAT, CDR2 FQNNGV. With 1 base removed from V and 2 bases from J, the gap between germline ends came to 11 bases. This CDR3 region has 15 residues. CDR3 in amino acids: CASSLVQGANYGYTF. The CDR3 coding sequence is TGTGCCAGCAGCTTAGTACAGGGCGCCAACTATGGCTACACCTTC.

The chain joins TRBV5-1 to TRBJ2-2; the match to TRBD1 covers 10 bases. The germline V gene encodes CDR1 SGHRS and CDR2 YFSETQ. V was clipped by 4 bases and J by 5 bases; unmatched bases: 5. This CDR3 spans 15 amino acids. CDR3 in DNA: TGCGCCAGCAGCGGGCGACAGGGGGCTACCGGGGAGCTGTTTTTT. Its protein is CASSGRQGATGELFF. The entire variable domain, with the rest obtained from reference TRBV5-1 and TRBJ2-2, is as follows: KAGVTQTPRYLIKTRGQQVTLSCSPISGHRSVSWYQQTPGQGLQFLFEYFSETQRNKGNFPGRFSGRQFSNSRSEMNVSTLELGDSALYLCASSGRQGATGELFFGEGSRLTVL.

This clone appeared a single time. The DNA for the CDR3 is TGTGCCAGTAGTAGTGGACTAGTTCCGATCACAGATACGCAGTATTTT. Encoded protein: CASSSGLVPITDTQYF. The chain couples TRBV19 to TRBJ2-3, with 7 nucleotides matching TRBD2. Germline V gene lookup returns CDR1 LNHDA and CDR2 SQIVND (reference sequence). The V gene end was trimmed by 4 bases and the J gene end by 2 bases; junction bases not matched to a gene: 9. The CDR3 totals 16 residues.

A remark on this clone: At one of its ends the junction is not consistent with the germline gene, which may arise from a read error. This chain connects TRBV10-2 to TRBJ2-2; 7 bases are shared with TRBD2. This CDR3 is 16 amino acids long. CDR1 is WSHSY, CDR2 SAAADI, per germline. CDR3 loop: CASSESGGRNAGELFF. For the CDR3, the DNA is TGCGCCAGCAGTGAGTCGGGGGGGAGGAACGCCGGGGAGCTGTTTTTT.

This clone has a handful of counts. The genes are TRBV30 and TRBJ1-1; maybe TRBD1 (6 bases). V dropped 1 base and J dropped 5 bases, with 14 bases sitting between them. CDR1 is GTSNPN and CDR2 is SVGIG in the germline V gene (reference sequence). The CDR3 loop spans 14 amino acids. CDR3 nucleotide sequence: TGTGCCTGGAGTGGAAACAGGGTTGGGACTGAAGCTTTCTTT. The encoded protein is CAWSGNRVGTEAFF.

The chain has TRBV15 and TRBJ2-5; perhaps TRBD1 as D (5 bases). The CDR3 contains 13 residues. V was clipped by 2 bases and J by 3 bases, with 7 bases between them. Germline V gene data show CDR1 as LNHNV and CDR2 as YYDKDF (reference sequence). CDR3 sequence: CATSRSREETQYF. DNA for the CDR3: TGTGCCACCAGCAGATCCAGGGAAGAGACCCAGTACTTC. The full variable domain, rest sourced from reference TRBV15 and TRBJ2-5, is DAMVIQNPRYQVTQFGKPVTLSCSQTLNHNVMYWYQQKSSQAPKLLFHYYDKDFNNEADTPDNFQSRRPNTSFCFLDIRSPGLGDTAMYLCATSRSREETQYFGPGTRLLVL.

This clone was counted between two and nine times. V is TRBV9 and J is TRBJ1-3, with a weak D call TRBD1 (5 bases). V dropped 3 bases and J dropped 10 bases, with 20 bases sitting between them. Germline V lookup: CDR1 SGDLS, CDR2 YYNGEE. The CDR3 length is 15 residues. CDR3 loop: CASSAGGAEAGTIYF. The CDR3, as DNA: TGTGCCAGCAGCGCCGGGGGAGCTGAGGCCGGGACCATATATTTT. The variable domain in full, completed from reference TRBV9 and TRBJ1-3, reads DSGVTQTPKHLITATGQRVTLRCSPRSGDLSVYWYQQSLDQGLQFLIQYYNGEERAKGNILERFSAQQFPDLHSELNLSSLELGDSALYFCASSAGGAEAGTIYFGEGSWLTVV.

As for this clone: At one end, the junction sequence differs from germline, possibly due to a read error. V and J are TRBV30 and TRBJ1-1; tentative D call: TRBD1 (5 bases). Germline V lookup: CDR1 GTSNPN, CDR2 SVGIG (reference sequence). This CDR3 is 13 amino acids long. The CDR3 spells CAWRSGRNTEVFF. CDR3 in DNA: TGTGCCTGGAGGTCAGGGAGGAACACTGAAGTTTTCTTT.